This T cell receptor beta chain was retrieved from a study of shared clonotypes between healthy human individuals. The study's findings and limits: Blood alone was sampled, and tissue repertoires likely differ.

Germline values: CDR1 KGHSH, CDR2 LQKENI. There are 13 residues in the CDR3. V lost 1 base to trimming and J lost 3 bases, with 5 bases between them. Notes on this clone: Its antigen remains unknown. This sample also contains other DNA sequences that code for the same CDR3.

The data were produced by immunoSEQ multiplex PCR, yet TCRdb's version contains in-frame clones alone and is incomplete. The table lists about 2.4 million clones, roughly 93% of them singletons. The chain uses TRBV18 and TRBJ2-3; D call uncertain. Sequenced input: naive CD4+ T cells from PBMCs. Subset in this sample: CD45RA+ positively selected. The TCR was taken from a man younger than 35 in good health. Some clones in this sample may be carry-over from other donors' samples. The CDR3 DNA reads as TGTGCCAGCTCACCACTGGGGACAGATACGCAGTATTTT. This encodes CASSPLGTDTQYF. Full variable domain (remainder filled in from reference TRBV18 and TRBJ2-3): NAGVMQNPRHLVRRRGQEARLRCSPMKGHSHVYWYRQLPEEGLKFMVYLQKENIIDESGMPKERFSAEFPKEGPSILRIQQVVRGDSAAYFCASSPLGTDTQYFGPGTRLTVL.